This T cell receptor (beta chain) derives from a study of T cell responses to AZD1222 COVID-19 vaccine. The repertoire was sequenced with immunoSEQ multiplex PCR; TCRdb's copy has only in-frame clones and lacks some. The profile covers some 130,000 clones, with 80% to 90% appearing a single time and roughly 2% taken by the ten largest. Study findings and constraints: Increases in Spike-specific TCR breadth and depth were seen after two AZD1222 doses. There were mostly white British donors and more females than males, and clonal diversity was possibly underestimated. As reported, nearly half of all spike-specific TCRs target variant regions that are unmutated.

This CDR3 comprises 14 residues. CDR1 is LNHNV, CDR2 YYDKDF, per germline (reference sequence). Deletions cut 1 base from V and 8 bases from J, with 12 bases between. Notes on this clone: Its antigen is still unknown.

The input for sequencing was peripheral blood, taken on day 0 of AZD1222 vaccination. This chain uses TRBV15 with TRBJ2-1; D is ambiguous. The TCR originated in an adult in good health. CDR3 DNA sequence: TGTGCCACCAGCAGAGCGGGTTTGGACGATGAGCAGTTCTTC. It specifies CATSRAGLDDEQFF.